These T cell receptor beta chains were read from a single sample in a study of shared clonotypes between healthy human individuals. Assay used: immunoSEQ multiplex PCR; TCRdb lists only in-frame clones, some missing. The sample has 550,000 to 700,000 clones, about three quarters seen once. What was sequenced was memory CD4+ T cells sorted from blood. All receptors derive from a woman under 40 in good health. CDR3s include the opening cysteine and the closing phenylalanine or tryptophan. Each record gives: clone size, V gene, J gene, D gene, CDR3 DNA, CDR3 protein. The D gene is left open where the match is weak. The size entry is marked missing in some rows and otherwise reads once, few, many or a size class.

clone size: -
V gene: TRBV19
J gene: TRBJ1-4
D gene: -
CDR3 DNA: TGTGCCAGCTCCAGCGGGGCAGCGGGTGAAAAACTGTTTTTT
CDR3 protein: CASSSGAAGEKLFF

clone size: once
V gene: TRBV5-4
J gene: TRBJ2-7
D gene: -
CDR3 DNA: TGTGCCAGCAGCCTGGGAACCTACGAGCAGTACTTC
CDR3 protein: CASSLGTYEQYF

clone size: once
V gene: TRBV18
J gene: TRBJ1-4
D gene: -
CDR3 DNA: TGTGCCAGCTCAGCAACGAGGACTGCAACTAATGAAAAACTGTTTTTT
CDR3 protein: CASSATRTATNEKLFF

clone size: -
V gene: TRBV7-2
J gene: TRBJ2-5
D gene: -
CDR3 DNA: TGTGCCAGCAGCTTAGGGTCAGTAAGATCAGGGACCCAGTACTTC
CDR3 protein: CASSLGSVRSGTQYF

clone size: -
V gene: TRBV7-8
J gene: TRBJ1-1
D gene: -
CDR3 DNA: TGTGCCAGCAGCTTGGGTCAGGGCATGGGCACTGAAGCTTTCTTT
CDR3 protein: CASSLGQGMGTEAFF

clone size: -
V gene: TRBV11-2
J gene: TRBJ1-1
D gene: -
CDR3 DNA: TGTGCCAGCAGCTTAGGTGGGGACACTGAAGCTTTCTTT
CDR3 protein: CASSLGGDTEAFF

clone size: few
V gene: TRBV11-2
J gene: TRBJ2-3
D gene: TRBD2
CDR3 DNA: TGTGCCAGCAGCCTCGCTAGCGGAGCCCCGGGCGATACGCAGTATTTT
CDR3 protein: CASSLASGAPGDTQYF

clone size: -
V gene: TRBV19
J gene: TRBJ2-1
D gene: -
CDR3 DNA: TGTGCCAGTAGTTTTACAGGGAGTAACAGCTATGAGCAGTTCTTC
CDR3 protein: CASSFTGSNSYEQFF

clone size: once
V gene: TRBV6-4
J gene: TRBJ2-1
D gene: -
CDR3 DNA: TGTGCCAGCAGTTCGGACTCGTCCTCCTACAATGAGCAGTTCTTC
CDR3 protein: CASSSDSSSYNEQFF

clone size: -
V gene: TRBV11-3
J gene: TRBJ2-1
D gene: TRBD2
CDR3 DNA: TGTGCCAGCAGCCCCTGGGGGGGTACCTACAATGAGCAGTTCTTC
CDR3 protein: CASSPWGGTYNEQFF

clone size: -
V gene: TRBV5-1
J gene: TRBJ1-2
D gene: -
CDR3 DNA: TGCGCCAGCAGCTTGGGTTGGAGGGACGATGGCTACACCTTC
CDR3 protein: CASSLGWRDDGYTF

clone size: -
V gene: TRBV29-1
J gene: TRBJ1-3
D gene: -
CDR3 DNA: TGCAGCGTTTCTCTCCTCCTTGGAAACACCATATATTTT
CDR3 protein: CSVSLLLGNTIYF

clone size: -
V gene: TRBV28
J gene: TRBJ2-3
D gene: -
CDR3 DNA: TGTGCCAGCACCAGGGAGCACCTAGATCCCCCTAGCACAGATACGCAGTATTTT
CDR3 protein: CASTREHLDPPSTDTQYF

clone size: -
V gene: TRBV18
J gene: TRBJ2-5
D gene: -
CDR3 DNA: TGTGCCAGCTCGTCCTACCAAGAGACCCAGTACTTC
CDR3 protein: CASSSYQETQYF

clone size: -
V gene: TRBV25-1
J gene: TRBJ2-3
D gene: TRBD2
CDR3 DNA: TGTGCCAGCAGTGATGGCACTAGCGGGAGTATGTTAGATACGCAGTATTTT
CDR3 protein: CASSDGTSGSMLDTQYF

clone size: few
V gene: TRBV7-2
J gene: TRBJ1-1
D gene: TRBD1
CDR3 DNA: TGTGCCAGCAGCCGACAGGGAGATACTGAAGCTTTCTTT
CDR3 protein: CASSRQGDTEAFF

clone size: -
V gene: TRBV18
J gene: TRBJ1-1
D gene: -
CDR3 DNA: TGTGCCAGCTCTAGCGATTCTGAAGCTTTCTTT
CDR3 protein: CASSSDSEAFF

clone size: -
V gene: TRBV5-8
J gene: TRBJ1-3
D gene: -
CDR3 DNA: TGTGCCAGCAGCTCACAGGGTTTGGTTGGAAACACCATATATTTT
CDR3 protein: CASSSQGLVGNTIYF

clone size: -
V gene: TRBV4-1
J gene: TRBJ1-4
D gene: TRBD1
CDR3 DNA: TGCGCCAGCAGCCAACCTGGGGACAGGGGGATCCCGGTGGCTAATGAAAAACTGTTTTTT
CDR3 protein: CASSQPGDRGIPVANEKLFF

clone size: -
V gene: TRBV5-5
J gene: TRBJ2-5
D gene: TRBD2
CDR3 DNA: TGTGCCAGCAGTCTTGGGACTAGCGTACAAGAGACCCAGTACTTC
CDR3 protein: CASSLGTSVQETQYF

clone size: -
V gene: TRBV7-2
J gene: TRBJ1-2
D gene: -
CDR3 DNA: TGTGCCAGCAGCTCTTCAGACAGCTCCTCTGGCTACACCTTC
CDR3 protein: CASSSSDSSSGYTF

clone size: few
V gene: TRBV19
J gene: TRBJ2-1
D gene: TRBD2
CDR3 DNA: TGTGCCAGTAATCCTGGACTAGCGGAGGGCAATGAGCAGTTCTTC
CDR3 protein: CASNPGLAEGNEQFF

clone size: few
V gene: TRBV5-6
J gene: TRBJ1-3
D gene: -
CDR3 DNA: TGTGCCAGCAGCCCTAGACAGTCTGGAAACACCATATATTTT
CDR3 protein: CASSPRQSGNTIYF

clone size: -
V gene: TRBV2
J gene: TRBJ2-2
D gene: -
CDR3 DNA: TGTGCCAGCAGTCAGGCCGGCGGGGAGCTGTTTTTT
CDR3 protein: CASSQAGGELFF

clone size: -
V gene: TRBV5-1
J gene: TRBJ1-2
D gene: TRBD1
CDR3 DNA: TGCGCCAGCAGCTTGGCTCCATCAGGGGGGGATACTAACTATGGCTACACCTTC
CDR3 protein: CASSLAPSGGDTNYGYTF

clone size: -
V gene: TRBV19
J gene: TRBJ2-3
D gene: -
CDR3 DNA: TGTGCCAGTAGCCAGGGGCTGGGAGATACGCAGTATTTT
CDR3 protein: CASSQGLGDTQYF

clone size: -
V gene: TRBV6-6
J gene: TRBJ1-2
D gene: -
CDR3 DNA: TGTGCCAGCAGCCCAGGGTTTCTCTATGGCTACACCTTC
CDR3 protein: CASSPGFLYGYTF

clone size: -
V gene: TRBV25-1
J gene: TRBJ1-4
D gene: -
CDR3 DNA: TGTGCCCTTGAACAGGGTAAAGAAAAACTGTTTTTT
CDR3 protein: CALEQGKEKLFF

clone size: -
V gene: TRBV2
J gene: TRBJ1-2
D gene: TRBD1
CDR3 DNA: TGTGCCAGCAGTGAAAGACAGGGTGGCTATGGCTACACCTTC
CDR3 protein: CASSERQGGYGYTF

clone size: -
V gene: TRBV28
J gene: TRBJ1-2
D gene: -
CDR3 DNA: TGTGCCAGCAGTCCGACGGGGCAGGGGAGACGCTACACCTTC
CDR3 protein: CASSPTGQGRRYTF

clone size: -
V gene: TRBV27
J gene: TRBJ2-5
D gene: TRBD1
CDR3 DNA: TGTGCCAGCAGTTTAAAATCGGGACAGGACCGACAGACCCAGTACTTC
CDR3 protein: CASSLKSGQDRQTQYF

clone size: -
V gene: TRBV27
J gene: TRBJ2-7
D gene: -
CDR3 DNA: TGTGCCAGCAGTTGGGGCTCCAGAATTACCTACGAGCAGTACTTC
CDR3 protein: CASSWGSRITYEQYF

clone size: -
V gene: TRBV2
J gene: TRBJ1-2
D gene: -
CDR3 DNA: TGTGCCAGCAAAAAGCTCCGATATGGCTACACCTTC
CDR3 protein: CASKKLRYGYTF

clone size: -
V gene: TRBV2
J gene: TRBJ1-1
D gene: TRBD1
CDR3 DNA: TGTGCCAGCAGTGCGCAGACAGGGTATTTCACTGAAGCTTTCTTT
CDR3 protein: CASSAQTGYFTEAFF

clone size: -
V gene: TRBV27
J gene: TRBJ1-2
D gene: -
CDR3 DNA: TGTGCCAGCAGTCCTAGGGCCGGCAGGCTAGGTGGCTACACCTTC
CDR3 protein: CASSPRAGRLGGYTF

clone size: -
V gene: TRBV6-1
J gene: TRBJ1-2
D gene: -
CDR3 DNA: TGTGCCAGCAGCCAGGCGGATGGTTATGGCTACACCTTC
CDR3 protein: CASSQADGYGYTF

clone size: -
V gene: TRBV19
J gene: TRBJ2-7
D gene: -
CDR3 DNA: TGTGCCACCTCCCGGCGGACAGAAACCTACGAGCAGTACTTC
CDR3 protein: CATSRRTETYEQYF

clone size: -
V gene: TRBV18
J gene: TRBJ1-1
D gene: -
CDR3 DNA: TGTGCCAGCTCACCACAGGTGAACACTGAAGCTTTCTTT
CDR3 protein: CASSPQVNTEAFF

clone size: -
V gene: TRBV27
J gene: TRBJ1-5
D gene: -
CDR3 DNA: TGTGCCAGCAGAAGTACAGGGAGGGGGAATCAGCCCCAGCATTTT
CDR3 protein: CASRSTGRGNQPQHF

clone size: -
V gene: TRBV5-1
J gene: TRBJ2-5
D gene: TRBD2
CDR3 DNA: TGCGCCAGCAGCTTGAAACTAGCGGATCAAGAGACCCAGTACTTC
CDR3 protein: CASSLKLADQETQYF

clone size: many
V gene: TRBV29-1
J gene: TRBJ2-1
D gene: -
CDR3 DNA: TGCAGCGTGGCCCCACACTTTACGGGTCTGTTCTTC
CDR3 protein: CSVAPHFTGLFF

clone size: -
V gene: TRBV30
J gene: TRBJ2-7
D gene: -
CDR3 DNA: TGTGCCTGGAGGGCAGGGATTACCTACGAGCAGTACTTC
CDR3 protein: CAWRAGITYEQYF

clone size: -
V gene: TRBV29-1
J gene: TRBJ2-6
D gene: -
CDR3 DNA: TGCAGCGTAACCGACGTACCCCCAGGGGGGCTGCCTGGGGCCAACGTCCTGACTTTC
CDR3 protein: CSVTDVPPGGLPGANVLTF

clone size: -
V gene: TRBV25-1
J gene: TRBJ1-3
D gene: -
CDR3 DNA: TGTGCCAGCAGTGAATCATCCATAGGGAACACCATATATTTT
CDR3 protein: CASSESSIGNTIYF

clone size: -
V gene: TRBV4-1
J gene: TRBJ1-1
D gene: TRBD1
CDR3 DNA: TGCGCCAGCAGCCAAGAACGGGACAGTTTGAACACTGAAGCTTTCTTT
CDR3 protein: CASSQERDSLNTEAFF

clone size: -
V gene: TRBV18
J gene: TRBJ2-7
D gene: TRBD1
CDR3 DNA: TGTGCCAGCTCACCTCCGGGACAGAGCTCCTACGAGCAGTACTTC
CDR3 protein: CASSPPGQSSYEQYF

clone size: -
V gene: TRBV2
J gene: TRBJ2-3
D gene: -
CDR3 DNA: TGTGCCAGCACCCGCAGTTTGGGGAGGGATACGCAGTATTTT
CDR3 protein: CASTRSLGRDTQYF

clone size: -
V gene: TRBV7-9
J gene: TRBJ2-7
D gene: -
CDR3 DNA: TGTGCCAGCAGCTTAACGTCGGGAGTCTCCTACGAGCAGTACTTC
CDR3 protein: CASSLTSGVSYEQYF

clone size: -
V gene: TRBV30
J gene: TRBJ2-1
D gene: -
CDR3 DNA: TGTGCCTGGAGTGTCAATCTCGGGAACAATGAGCAGTTCTTC
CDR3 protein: CAWSVNLGNNEQFF

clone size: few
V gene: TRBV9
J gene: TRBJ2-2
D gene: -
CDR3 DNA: TGTGCCAGCAGCGTAGGGGGCTTCGGCACCGGGGAGCTGTTTTTT
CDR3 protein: CASSVGGFGTGELFF

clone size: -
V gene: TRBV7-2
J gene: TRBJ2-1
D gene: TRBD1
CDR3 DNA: TGTGCCAGCAGCATCGGACAGGGGGAATACAATGAGCAGTTCTTC
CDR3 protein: CASSIGQGEYNEQFF

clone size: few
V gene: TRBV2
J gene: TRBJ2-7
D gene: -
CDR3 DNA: TGTGCCAGCCTTCTTCTCCCGGACAGCTCCTACGAGCAGTACTTC
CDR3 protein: CASLLLPDSSYEQYF

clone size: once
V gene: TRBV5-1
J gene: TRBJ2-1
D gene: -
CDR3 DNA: TGCGCCAGCAGCCCCAATGCAGGAGTCTCCTACAATGAGCAGTTCTTC
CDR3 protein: CASSPNAGVSYNEQFF

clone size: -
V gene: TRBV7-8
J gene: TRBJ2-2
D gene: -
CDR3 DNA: TGTGCCAGCAGCTCAAGGGGAGGACTTGAGGAGCTGTTTTTT
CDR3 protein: CASSSRGGLEELFF

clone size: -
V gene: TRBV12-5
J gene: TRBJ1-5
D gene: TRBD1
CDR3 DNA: TGTGCTAGTTTCGGGACAGGGGGTCCCCGGATCAATCAGCCCCAGCATTTT
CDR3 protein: CASFGTGGPRINQPQHF

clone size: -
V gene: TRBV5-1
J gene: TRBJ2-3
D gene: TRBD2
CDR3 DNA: TGCGCCAGCAGCTTACTAGCGGTTACAACTAGCACTCCAGATACGCAGTATTTT
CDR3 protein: CASSLLAVTTSTPDTQYF

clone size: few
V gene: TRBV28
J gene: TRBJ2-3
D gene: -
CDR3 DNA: TGTGCCAGCAGATTACTGGATACGCAGTATTTT
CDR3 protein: CASRLLDTQYF

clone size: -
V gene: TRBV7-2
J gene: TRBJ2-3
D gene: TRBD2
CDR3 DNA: TGTGCCAGCAGCCTAAGGGTGCGGGGGAGAGGCGATACGCAGTATTTT
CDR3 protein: CASSLRVRGRGDTQYF

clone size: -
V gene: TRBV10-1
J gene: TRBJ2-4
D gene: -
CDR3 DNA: TGCGCCAGCAGTGAGTCCCCAGAAAACATTCAGTACTTC
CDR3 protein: CASSESPENIQYF

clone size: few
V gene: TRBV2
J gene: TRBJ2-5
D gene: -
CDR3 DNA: TGTGCCAGCAGTGAGGATTCGAGAGCCATGGGGACCCAGTACTTC
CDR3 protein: CASSEDSRAMGTQYF